This entry describes one T cell receptor beta chain. No antigen is known for it. This specimen belongs to a study of graft-versus-host responses after intestinal transplantation. On the study more broadly: Tacrolimus and steroids were given for two to three years to all recipients after anti-thymocyte globulin induction. Overall study results and limits: Detected in recipient marrow were GvH clones, some of which were first observed in ileum or blood. Allograft clonal ratios (graft-versus-host to host-versus-graft) were high in patients who had graft-donor T cell macrochimerism.

The repertoire was sequenced with immunoSEQ multiplex PCR; TCRdb's copy has only in-frame clones and lacks some. Here the sample spans 77,000 or so clones, 92% being singletons. The CDR3 covers 13 residues. Trimming left V 5 bases short and J 1 base short, with 10 bases between. Per the germline V gene, CDR1 is SGHRS and CDR2 is YFSETQ. This chain connects TRBV5-1 to TRBJ2-7; no clear D gene. This receptor was identified in a human patient who received an intestinal transplant, so some T cells may come from the graft donor. Here the sequenced sample was PBMCs, taken 98 days after intestinal transplantation. This CDR3 reads CASSPPSSYEQYF. The CDR3 coding sequence is TGCGCCAGCAGTCCGCCATCTTCCTACGAGCAGTACTTC.